This TCR beta chain was identified during a study of T cell responses to AZD1222 COVID-19 vaccine. Germline CDR1 is MNHEY and CDR2 is SVGAGI. The V end was cut by 5 bases, the J end by 8 bases, with 18 bases between. This CDR3 is 15 amino acids long. Clones were read by immunoSEQ multiplex PCR, and TCRdb kept only the in-frame ones, dropping some. The sample gives about 92,000 clones, roughly 88% of which show up once; about a fifth is in the top ten. The chain uses TRBV6-5 and TRBJ1-4; TRBD1 might be the D (6 bases). The sequences come from peripheral blood, collected on day 0 of AZD1222 vaccination. This clonotype originated in an adult in good health. The CDR3 loop reads CASSNPARGGEKLFF. CDR3 DNA: TGTGCCAGCAGTAATCCTGCCAGGGGCGGGGAAAAACTGTTTTTT.